This TCR beta chain originates from a study of CD8+CD57+ T cells in acquired aplastic anemia. Overall study: CD4+ and CD8+ cells, once sorted, gave DNA averaging approximately 3 ug. Healthy-donor CD4+ cells averaged around 10 million reads. Study-level results: Patients versus controls showed no significant CD8+ Simpson's diversity difference. A set of approximately 30 CD8+ CDR3 sequences was shared between patients and controls, and these sequences appeared highly expressed in patients.

This clonotype appeared a few times. Antigen specificity is unknown. Genomic DNA templated the TCR beta VDJ and CDR3 profiling. TCRdb recomputed calls from the reads with MiXCR, one row per CDR3 protein. The sample yields some 210,000 distinct CDR3 sequences, around 60% seen once. The receptor was derived from a human donor in good health. Input material: sorted CD4+, CD8+, or CD8+CD57+ T cells (not recorded which) from PBMCs.

The CDR3 spells CSAHLSGANVLTF. As DNA, the CDR3 is TGCAGTGCCCACCTCTCTGGGGCCAACGTCCTGACTTTC. The chain links TRBV20-1 to TRBJ2-6; D gene uncertain. Germline V gene sequence: CDR1 DFQATT, CDR2 SNEGSKA (reference sequence). CDR3 size: 13 residues. V was pared by 6 bases and J by 0 bases, with 6 bases between.